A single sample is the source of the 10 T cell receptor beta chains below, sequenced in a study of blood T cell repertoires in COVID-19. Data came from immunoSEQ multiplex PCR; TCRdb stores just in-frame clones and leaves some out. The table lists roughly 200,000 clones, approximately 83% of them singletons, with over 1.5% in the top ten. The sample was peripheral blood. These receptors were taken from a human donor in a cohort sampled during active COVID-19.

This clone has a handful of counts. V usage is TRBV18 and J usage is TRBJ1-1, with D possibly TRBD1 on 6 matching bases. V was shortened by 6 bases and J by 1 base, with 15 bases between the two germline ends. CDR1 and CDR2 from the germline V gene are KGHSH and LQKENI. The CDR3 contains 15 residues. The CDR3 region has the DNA TGTGCCAGCTCTCGGGACACCATGGGGAACACTGAAGCTTTCTTT. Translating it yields CASSRDTMGNTEAFF.

As DNA, the CDR3 is TGTGCCAGCAGTTTAGCGGGGGTCGGGGAGCTGTTTTTT. It is translated as CASSLAGVGELFF. The genes are TRBV27 and TRBJ2-2; 7 nucleotides agree with TRBD2. Trimming cost V 2 bases and J 7 bases; bases outside gene matches: 1. Germline values: CDR1 MNHEY, CDR2 SMNVEV (reference sequence). The CDR3 is made up of 13 amino acids.

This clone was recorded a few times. The CDR3 DNA follows: TGTGCCAGCATCTCAGGGTCCGTCCACACTGAAGCTTTCTTT. As protein: CASISGSVHTEAFF. The chain combines TRBV3-1 (or the pseudogene TRBV3-2) with TRBJ1-1; a possible D gene is TRBD1 (5 bases). Germline V gene sequence: CDR1 LGHDT, CDR2 YNNKEL (reference sequence). This CDR3 contains 14 residues. V lost 7 bases to trimming and J lost 3 bases, with 15 bases between them.

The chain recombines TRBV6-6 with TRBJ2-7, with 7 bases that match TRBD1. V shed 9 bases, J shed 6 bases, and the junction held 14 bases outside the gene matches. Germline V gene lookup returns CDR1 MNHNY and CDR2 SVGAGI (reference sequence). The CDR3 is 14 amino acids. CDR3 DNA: TGTGCCAGTACCAAGGGGGCCCAGGTCAGCGAGCAGTACTTC. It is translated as CASTKGAQVSEQYF.

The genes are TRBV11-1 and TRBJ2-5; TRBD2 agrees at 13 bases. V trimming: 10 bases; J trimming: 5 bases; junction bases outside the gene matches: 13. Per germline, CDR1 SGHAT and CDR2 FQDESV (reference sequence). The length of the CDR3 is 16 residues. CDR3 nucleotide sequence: TGTGCCACCCGACTAGCGGGAGGCCGGGGATGGGAGACCCAGTACTTC. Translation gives CATRLAGGRGWETQYF.

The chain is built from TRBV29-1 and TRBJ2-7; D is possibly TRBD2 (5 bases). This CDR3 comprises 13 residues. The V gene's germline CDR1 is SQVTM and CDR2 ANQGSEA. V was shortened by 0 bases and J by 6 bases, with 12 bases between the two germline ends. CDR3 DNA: TGCAGCGTTGAAGATCCCGGACTTATCGAGCAGTACTTC. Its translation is CSVEDPGLIEQYF.

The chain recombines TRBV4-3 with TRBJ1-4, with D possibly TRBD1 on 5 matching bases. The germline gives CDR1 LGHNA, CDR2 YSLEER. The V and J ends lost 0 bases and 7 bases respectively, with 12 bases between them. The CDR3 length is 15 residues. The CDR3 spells CASSQEGTGSEKLFF. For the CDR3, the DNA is TGCGCCAGCAGCCAAGAGGGAACAGGAAGTGAAAAACTGTTTTTT.

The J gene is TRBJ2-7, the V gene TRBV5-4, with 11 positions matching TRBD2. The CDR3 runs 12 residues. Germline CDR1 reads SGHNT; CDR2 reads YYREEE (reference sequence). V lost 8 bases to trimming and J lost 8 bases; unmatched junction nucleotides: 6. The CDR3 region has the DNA TGTGCCAGTAGCGGGGGGGTTGGGAAGCAGTACTTC. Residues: CASSGGVGKQYF.

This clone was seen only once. This CDR3 reads CATSDDGTVHWETQYF. DNA of the CDR3: TGTGCCACCAGTGACGACGGGACAGTACACTGGGAGACCCAGTACTTC. This chain uses TRBV24-1 with TRBJ2-5, with TRBD1 matching over 7 bases. Germline loops: CDR1 KGHDR, CDR2 SFDVKD. CDR3 length: 16 amino acids. V was pared by 4 bases and J by 5 bases, with 12 bases of the junction left unmatched.

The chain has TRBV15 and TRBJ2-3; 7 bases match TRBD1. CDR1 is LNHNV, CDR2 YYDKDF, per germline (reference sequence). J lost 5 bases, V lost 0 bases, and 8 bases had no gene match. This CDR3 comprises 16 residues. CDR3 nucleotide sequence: TGTGCCACCAGCAGAGATGAAGGGGGCAGTGGAGATACGCAGTATTTT. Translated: CATSRDEGGSGDTQYF.